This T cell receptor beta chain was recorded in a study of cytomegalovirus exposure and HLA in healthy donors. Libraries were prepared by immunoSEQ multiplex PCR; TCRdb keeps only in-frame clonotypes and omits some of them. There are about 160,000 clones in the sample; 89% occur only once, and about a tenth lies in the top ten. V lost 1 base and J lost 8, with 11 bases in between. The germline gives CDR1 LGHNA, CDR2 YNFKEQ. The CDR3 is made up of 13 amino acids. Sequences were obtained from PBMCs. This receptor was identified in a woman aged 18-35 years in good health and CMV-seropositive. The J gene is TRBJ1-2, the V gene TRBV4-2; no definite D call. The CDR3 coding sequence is TGTGCCAGCAGCCAAGTGAGCCACTGGGGCTACACCTTC. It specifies CASSQVSHWGYTF.